The 17 T cell receptor beta chains given below trace back to one sample, sequenced in a study of OX40 agonist ivuxolimab in advanced cancers. Clones were read by immunoSEQ multiplex PCR, and TCRdb kept only the in-frame ones, dropping some. Seen here are 50,000 to 65,000 clones, around 90% observed once, and the top ten hold 25%. The source material was CD4+ or CD8+ T cells sorted from blood, sampled in a trial of the OX40 agonist ivuxolimab. Every receptor here comes from an adult with an advanced solid tumor such as melanoma, head and neck, liver or kidney cancer.

The V and J genes are TRBV27 and TRBJ2-7; the match to TRBD2 covers 12 bases. J was trimmed by 4 bases and V by 0 bases; bases with no gene match: 4. Germline V gives CDR1 MNHEY, CDR2 SMNVEV (reference sequence). CDR3 length equals 16 residues. The CDR3 DNA sequence: TGTGCCAGCAGTTTATCTCTAGCGGGAGGGTTGTACGAGCAGTACTTC. Protein product: CASSLSLAGGLYEQYF.

A remark on this clone: Additional DNA sequences in this sample encode the identical CDR3. The chain recombines TRBV9 with TRBJ2-2, with TRBD2 matching over 9 bases. The CDR3 contains 15 residues. Germline CDR1 reads SGDLS; CDR2 reads YYNGEE. J lost 1 base, V lost 2 bases, and 0 bases had no gene match. CDR3 nucleotides: TGTGCCAGCAGCGTTAGCGGGGGGAACACCGGGGAGCTGTTTTTT. Amino acid sequence: CASSVSGGNTGELFF.

J is TRBJ2-7 and V is TRBV9; 8 bases fit TRBD1. This CDR3 is built from 14 residues. Germline V lookup: CDR1 SGDLS, CDR2 YYNGEE. The J segment lost 5 bases and the V segment lost 3 bases, leaving 7 bases of the junction unmatched. In DNA, the CDR3 is TGTGCCAGCAGCGGAAGGACAGGGAGGCACGAGCAGTACTTC. As protein: CASSGRTGRHEQYF.

This chain connects TRBV7-8 to TRBJ2-1; tentative D call: TRBD2 (6 bases). CDR1 SGHVS and CDR2 FQNEAQ come from the germline V gene. Trimming shortened V by 5 bases and J by 4 bases, and 15 bases separated the two germline ends. The CDR3 is 15 amino acids. Written as DNA, the CDR3 is TGTGCCAGCAGCCCAGCCGGGAGTGGGTACAATGAGCAGTTCTTC. Translation gives CASSPAGSGYNEQFF.

The rearrangement uses TRBV27 and TRBJ1-5; maybe TRBD1 (5 bases). The CDR3 extends over 18 amino acids. Between the trimmed V and J ends, which lost 4 bases and 3 bases, there was a span of 22 bases. Germline V gene sequence: CDR1 MNHEY, CDR2 SMNVEV (reference sequence). The CDR3 reads CASSSAVWVGTVNQPQHF. The CDR3, as DNA: TGTGCCAGCAGTTCGGCAGTTTGGGTCGGGACGGTCAATCAGCCCCAGCATTTT.

The chain uses TRBV28 and TRBJ1-3; no clear D gene. V was cut by 5 bases and J by 2 bases, with 7 bases left in between. CDR1 MDHEN and CDR2 SYDVKM come from the germline V gene. The CDR3 is 13 amino acids. CDR3 sequence (DNA): TGTGCCAGCAGTCCCTCCCCTGGAAACACCATATATTTT. Its translation: CASSPSPGNTIYF. Using reference TRBV28 and TRBJ1-3 for the parts outside the CDR3, the full variable domain is DVKVTQSSRYLVKRTGEKVFLECVQDMDHENMFWYRQDPGLGLRLIYFSYDVKMKEKGDIPEGYSVSREKKERFSLILESASTNQTSMYLCASSPSPGNTIYFGEGSWLTVV.

DNA of the CDR3: TGTGCCAGCTTACTAGCGGGGCTCACAGATACGCAGTATTTT. This codes for CASLLAGLTDTQYF. The chain carries TRBV6-1 and TRBJ2-3, with 10 positions matching TRBD2. The CDR3 is made up of 14 amino acids. CDR1 is MNHNS, CDR2 SASEGT, per germline. V lost 8 bases and J lost 2; bases outside the gene matches: 4.

The V gene is TRBV19, the J gene TRBJ2-3, with 10 bases that match TRBD1. Per germline, CDR1 LNHDA and CDR2 SQIVND (reference sequence). J gave up 4 bases and V 6 bases, and 7 bases lay outside the gene matches. The CDR3 sequence is 15 residues long. The CDR3, as DNA: TGTGCCAGTAGCCCCTCCGGGACAGGGGCAGATACGCAGTATTTT. This encodes CASSPSGTGADTQYF.

This chain joins TRBV6-1 and TRBJ2-1, with D perhaps given as TRBD1 or TRBD2 (5 bases each). V was shortened by 8 bases and J by 6 bases, with 11 bases between the two germline ends. The CDR3 is 12 amino acids. Germline CDR1 is MNHNS and CDR2 is SASEGT. The CDR3 sequence: CASGLRGNEQFF. The CDR3 DNA reads TGTGCCAGCGGCCTGAGGGGCAATGAGCAGTTCTTC.

The chain combines TRBV27 with TRBJ2-7; TRBD2 matches 16 bases. With 4 bases clipped from V and 5 bases from J, the junction kept 5 bases outside the gene matches. Germline loops: CDR1 MNHEY, CDR2 SMNVEV (reference sequence). The CDR3 consists of 16 residues. Written as DNA, the CDR3 is TGTGCCAGCAGTTCCCTCGGGACTAGCGGGAGGGACGAGCAGTACTTC. Encoded protein: CASSSLGTSGRDEQYF.

The rearrangement uses TRBV27 and TRBJ2-1; 8 nucleotides match TRBD1. CDR3 length: 14 residues. In germline, CDR1 is MNHEY, CDR2 SMNVEV (reference sequence). Trimming removed 4 bases from V and 2 bases from J; junction bases left unmatched: 1. CDR3 nucleotide sequence: TGTGCCAGCAGTTCAGGGGGCGCCTACAATGAGCAGTTCTTC. Translating it yields CASSSGGAYNEQFF.

This chain joins TRBV6-1 and TRBJ2-7; 8 bases are a match to TRBD1. This CDR3 region has 13 residues. The V segment lost 10 bases and the J segment 5 bases; nucleotides outside the gene matches: 10. The germline V gene encodes CDR1 MNHNS and CDR2 SASEGT. CDR3 sequence: CATIPPGGHEQYF. CDR3 bases: TGTGCCACCATCCCCCCAGGGGGCCACGAGCAGTACTTC.

This chain joins TRBV6-5 and TRBJ1-5, with TRBD1 as a possible D gene (5 bases). The length of the CDR3 is 14 residues. CDR1 and CDR2 from the germline V gene are MNHEY and SVGAGI. V was trimmed by 6 bases and J by 0 bases, leaving 9 bases between them. CDR3 nucleotides: TGTGCCAGCAGGACAGAGTATAGCAATCAGCCCCAGCATTTT. Encoded protein: CASRTEYSNQPQHF.

The chain joins TRBV7-2 to TRBJ1-4, with 9 positions matching TRBD1. J was trimmed by 0 bases and V by 5 bases; bases with no gene match: 7. CDR3 size: 17 residues. Germline V CDR1 and CDR2: SGHTA, FQGNSA. For the CDR3, the DNA is TGTGCCAGCAGCCTAGGGACAGGGTTGTCAACTAATGAAAAACTGTTTTTT. Its protein is CASSLGTGLSTNEKLFF.

The chain combines TRBV9 with TRBJ2-5, with D possibly TRBD1 on 6 matching bases. CDR1 is SGDLS, CDR2 YYNGEE, per germline. Trimming pared 3 bases from V and 6 bases from J, leaving 18 bases between. The CDR3 runs 15 residues. Here the CDR3 reads CASSGGGNGVQTQYF. The CDR3 DNA reads as TGTGCCAGCAGCGGTGGGGGCAATGGGGTCCAGACCCAGTACTTC.

This clone was picked up one time. This chain links TRBV4-2 with TRBJ1-3; D remains ambiguous. Germline V CDR1 and CDR2: LGHNA, YNFKEQ. The CDR3 is made up of 16 amino acids. The ends were cut back, 0 bases at V and 0 bases at J, with 9 bases in the middle. This chain's CDR3 is CASSQDVRGSGNTIYF. For the CDR3, the DNA is TGTGCCAGCAGCCAAGATGTTCGGGGCTCTGGAAACACCATATATTTT.

This clone was detected once. The V call is TRBV28, the J call TRBJ2-1, with D possibly called TRBD1 or TRBD2 (7 bases each). V lost 11 bases to trimming and J lost 3 bases, with 17 bases between them. Germline V gives CDR1 MDHEN, CDR2 SYDVKM. CDR3 length equals 14 residues. The CDR3 is CAQGGLADYNEQFF. DNA for the CDR3: TGTGCCCAGGGGGGGCTAGCGGACTACAATGAGCAGTTCTTC. Looking up the rest from reference TRBV28 and TRBJ2-1 gives the full variable domain: DVKVTQSSRYLVKRTGEKVFLECVQDMDHENMFWYRQDPGLGLRLIYFSYDVKMKEKGDIPEGYSVSREKKERFSLILESASTNQTSMYLCAQGGLADYNEQFFGPGTRLTVL.